The next 3 T cell receptor beta chains were all read from a single sample in a study of somatic mutations in cytotoxic T cells in rheumatoid arthritis. The protocol was immunoSEQ multiplex PCR, while the TCRdb copy is restricted to in-frame clones and leaves out a portion. Of 12,000 to 15,000 clones in the sample, around 90% were seen once. The material sequenced was CD4+ T cells sorted from blood. These TCRs come from a man between 65 and 80 years old with rheumatoid arthritis.

V gene TRBV13 combines with J gene TRBJ2-1; 9 bases fit TRBD2. The trim removed 0 bases at V and 0 bases at J, leaving 6 bases unmatched. The germline gives CDR1 PRHDT, CDR2 FYEKMQ (reference sequence). The CDR3 totals 18 residues. The CDR3 sequence: CASSLGPSGKSSYNEQFF. CDR3 nucleotides: TGTGCCAGCAGCTTAGGTCCTAGCGGGAAAAGCTCCTACAATGAGCAGTTCTTC.

V and J are TRBV6-5 and TRBJ2-2; 8 nucleotides line up with TRBD2. Trimming at V came to 6 bases and at J to 4 bases, leaving 7 bases not matched to a gene. CDR1 MNHEY and CDR2 SVGAGI come from the germline V gene. The CDR3 sequence is 15 residues long. CDR3 nucleotide sequence: TGTGCCAGCAGGGGACTAGGGGGGGGCACCGGGGAGCTGTTTTTT. It specifies CASRGLGGGTGELFF.

This rearrangement joins TRBV7-2 to TRBJ1-2; a weak D match, TRBD1 (6 bases). The germline CDR1 and CDR2 sequences are SGHTA and FQGNSA. Trimming removed 2 bases at V and 4 bases at J, with 17 bases between. CDR3 length: 16 residues. The CDR3 sequence: CASSLMAGDYGYGYTF. The CDR3 nucleotides read TGTGCCAGCAGCTTAATGGCAGGGGATTACGGCTATGGCTACACCTTC.